The subject of this entry is one T cell receptor beta chain. The V and J ends lost 3 bases and 0 bases respectively, with 11 bases between them. The germline V gene has CDR1 MNHNS and CDR2 SASEGT. This CDR3 is 16 amino acids long. This entry is derived from a study of blood T cell repertoires in COVID-19. On the study more broadly: COVID-19 samples from acute and convalescent phases originated in the United States, Italy and Spain. The cDNA or gDNA used as material had been derived from T cells, B-cell-depleted T cells, or PBMCs.

Original data processing: Counts of nucleated cells, estimated from reference gene primer amplification, were obtained. The data were produced by immunoSEQ multiplex PCR, yet TCRdb's version contains in-frame clones alone and is incomplete. V and J calls and clone size are given by that table; D and trimming were obtained from the DNA. The sample lists 95,000 to 120,000 clones, less than 85% occurring once. V and J are TRBV6-1 and TRBJ1-4; D is possibly TRBD1 (6 bases). This sequence was found in a human donor in a cohort sampled during active COVID-19. Sequenced sample: peripheral blood. In DNA form, the CDR3 reads TGTGCCAGCAGTGAGGCAGGGGTGGCAACTAATGAAAAACTGTTTTTT. Amino acid sequence: CASSEAGVATNEKLFF.